The 23 T cell receptor beta chains below all came from one sample that was sequenced in a study of OX40 agonist ivuxolimab in advanced cancers. TCRdb's copy holds only in-frame clones and misses some; the assay was immunoSEQ multiplex PCR. The sample includes approximately 47,000 clones, around 87% of them seen just once. Source: CD4+ or CD8+ T cells sorted from blood, taken in a trial of the OX40 agonist ivuxolimab. The receptors here all came from an adult with an advanced solid tumor such as melanoma, head and neck, liver or kidney cancer.

The chain uses TRBV7-9 and TRBJ1-1; 9 nucleotides align to TRBD1. CDR3 length equals 15 residues. J lost 3 bases, V lost 4 bases, and 6 bases had no gene match. The germline V gene encodes CDR1 SEHNR and CDR2 FQNEAQ (reference sequence). The CDR3 coding sequence is TGTGCCAGCAGCTCATCTGGGACAGGGCACACTGAAGCTTTCTTT. It specifies CASSSSGTGHTEAFF.

This clone was seen only a few times. The V call is TRBV27, the J call TRBJ2-7; 7 bases are a match to TRBD1. J gave up 0 bases and V 4 bases, and 0 bases lay outside the gene matches. This CDR3 has 13 amino acids. Germline V gene sequence: CDR1 MNHEY, CDR2 SMNVEV (reference sequence). CDR3 amino acids: CASSWDSSYEQYF. In DNA form, the CDR3 reads TGTGCCAGCAGTTGGGACAGCTCCTACGAGCAGTACTTC.

V usage is TRBV7-2 and J usage is TRBJ2-1; D gene unclear. The V gene's germline CDR1 is SGHTA and CDR2 FQGNSA. V lost 1 base, J lost 1 base, and 8 bases lay in between. CDR3 length equals 15 residues. The CDR3 is CASSLVRASYNEQFF. CDR3 nucleotides: TGTGCCAGCAGCTTAGTCCGGGCTTCCTACAATGAGCAGTTCTTC.

This clone appeared once. The chain's CDR3 is CASSQGLGDGTYNEQFF. CDR3 in DNA: TGCGCCAGCAGCCAAGGACTGGGGGACGGCACCTACAATGAGCAGTTCTTC. The V call is TRBV4-1, the J call TRBJ2-1, with D perhaps assigned TRBD1 or TRBD2 (5 bases each). Trimming left V 1 base short and J 2 bases short, with 15 bases between. The CDR3 runs to 17 residues. Germline assignment: CDR1 MGHRA and CDR2 YSYEKL.

This chain links TRBV6-5 with TRBJ2-5; D is unresolved. Between the trimmed V and J ends, which lost 6 bases and 5 bases, there was a span of 7 bases. From germline, CDR1 is MNHEY and CDR2 SVGAGI. The CDR3 spans 11 residues. In DNA form, the CDR3 reads TGTGCCAGCAGCCTAGGGGAGACCCAGTACTTC. Translated, it gives CASSLGETQYF.

This chain joins TRBV9 and TRBJ2-7; D is ambiguous. The V and J ends lost 0 bases and 0 bases respectively, with 10 bases between them. This CDR3 has 15 residues. The germline CDR1 and CDR2 sequences are SGDLS and YYNGEE. The CDR3 loop is CASSVEPAFSYEQYF. The DNA of the CDR3 is TGTGCCAGCAGCGTAGAGCCGGCCTTCTCCTACGAGCAGTACTTC. The variable domain in full, with the rest retrieved from reference TRBV9 and TRBJ2-7, is DSGVTQTPKHLITATGQRVTLRCSPRSGDLSVYWYQQSLDQGLQFLIQYYNGEERAKGNILERFSAQQFPDLHSELNLSSLELGDSALYFCASSVEPAFSYEQYFGPGTRLTVT.

V and J are TRBV25-1 and TRBJ2-5, with D possibly TRBD2 on 6 matching bases. Germline V CDR1 and CDR2: MGHDK, SYGVNS. The CDR3 spans 15 residues. V was shortened by 6 bases and J by 0 bases, with 14 bases between the two germline ends. The CDR3 loop reads CASSRGGSYQETQYF. CDR3 DNA: TGTGCCAGCAGCCGAGGAGGGAGCTACCAAGAGACCCAGTACTTC.

The rearrangement uses TRBV2 and TRBJ1-2; the D gene is possibly TRBD1 (5 bases). The CDR3 totals 18 residues. Germline V lookup: CDR1 SNHLY, CDR2 FYNNEI. Deletions cut 3 bases from V and 2 bases from J, with 22 bases between. As DNA, the CDR3 is TGTGCCAGCAGTGAGTCCTGGCGCGTCCGGGGGGAGAACTATGGCTACACCTTC. This encodes CASSESWRVRGENYGYTF.

The chain recombines TRBV25-1 with TRBJ2-5; weak D call: TRBD2 (5 bases). The CDR3 has 13 residues. The germline V gene encodes CDR1 MGHDK and CDR2 SYGVNS. The ends were cut back, 3 bases at V and 0 bases at J, with 5 bases in the middle. CDR3: CASSDGDQETQYF. CDR3 bases: TGTGCCAGCAGTGACGGGGACCAAGAGACCCAGTACTTC.

V and J are TRBV4-3 and TRBJ2-1, with 8 bases aligning to TRBD1. Germline V gene lookup returns CDR1 LGHNA and CDR2 YSLEER. The CDR3 is made up of 16 amino acids. V was pared by 1 base and J by 3 bases, with 5 bases of the junction left unmatched. CDR3 sequence (DNA): TGCGCCAGCAGCCAAGTCTCCGGGACAGGCTACAATGAGCAGTTCTTC. It translates to CASSQVSGTGYNEQFF.

The chain couples TRBV18 to TRBJ2-7; a possible D gene is TRBD1 (6 bases). This CDR3 is built from 13 residues. Trimming removed 3 bases at V and 2 bases at J, with 8 bases between. Germline V gene data show CDR1 as KGHSH and CDR2 as LQKENI. The CDR3 is CASSPTGTYEQYF. CDR3 DNA: TGTGCCAGCTCACCGACAGGCACCTACGAGCAGTACTTC.

V and J are TRBV27 and TRBJ2-1, with TRBD1 matching over 7 bases. The CDR3 has 13 residues. Germline lookup yields CDR1 MNHEY and CDR2 SMNVEV (reference sequence). J was trimmed by 8 bases and V by 6 bases; bases with no gene match: 7. This CDR3 reads CASRQGVGDEQFF. In DNA form, the CDR3 reads TGTGCCAGCAGGCAGGGGGTTGGCGATGAGCAGTTCTTC.

The V call is TRBV9, the J call TRBJ2-3, with 7 positions matching TRBD1. The CDR3 length is 17 residues. V was pared by 3 bases and J by 1 base, with 11 bases of the junction left unmatched. Germline V gene lookup returns CDR1 SGDLS and CDR2 YYNGEE. CDR3 loop: CASSANNRGFGTDTQYF. Here the CDR3 DNA reads TGTGCCAGCAGCGCGAATAACAGGGGATTCGGCACAGATACGCAGTATTTT.

CDR3 nucleotides: TGTGCCAGCAGCTTAGGGGGCCCCTACGAGCAGTACTTC. This translates into CASSLGGPYEQYF. The gene calls are TRBV7-9 and TRBJ2-7; tentative D call: TRBD1 (5 bases). This CDR3 comprises 13 residues. Trimming left V 1 base short and J 2 bases short, with 6 bases between. In germline, CDR1 is SEHNR, CDR2 FQNEAQ (reference sequence).

The V call is TRBV6-6, the J call TRBJ2-1; TRBD2 might be the D (6 bases). Deletions cut 7 bases from V and 9 bases from J, with 19 bases between. The CDR3 has 14 amino acids. Germline V gene data show CDR1 as MNHNY and CDR2 as SVGAGI (reference sequence). CDR3 sequence (DNA): TGTGCCAGCATCCCCCTCCCAGCGGAGGGTGAGCAGTTCTTC. Translating gives CASIPLPAEGEQFF.

This clone was counted many times. The V gene is TRBV2, the J gene TRBJ2-7; perhaps D is TRBD1 or TRBD2 (5 bases each). Germline V CDR1 and CDR2: SNHLY, FYNNEI. This CDR3 contains 13 residues. Trimming removed 6 bases at V and 3 bases at J, with 12 bases between. This CDR3 reads CASSPGSRYEQYF. CDR3 nucleotides: TGTGCCAGCAGCCCAGGGAGTCGCTACGAGCAGTACTTC.

A note on this clone: As the CDR3 is not closed by the conserved phenylalanine or tryptophan, this likely results from a read error. This sequence joins TRBV2 and TRBJ1-1; perhaps TRBD1 as D (5 bases). Germline V gives CDR1 SNHLY, CDR2 FYNNEI. This CDR3 has 14 amino acids. The ends were cut back, 7 bases at V and 4 bases at J, with 16 bases in the middle. This chain's CDR3 is CASIPARVTTEAFL. The CDR3 DNA is TGTGCCAGCATCCCCGCCAGGGTCACCACTGAAGCTTTCCTT.

The J gene is TRBJ1-2, the V gene TRBV7-3; TRBD1 agrees at 7 bases. CDR3 size: 14 residues. The V and J ends lost 2 bases and 2 bases, in that order; junction bases with no gene match: 2. Germline CDR1 is SGHTA and CDR2 is FQGTGA. Here the CDR3 DNA reads TGTGCCAGCAGCTTACGGGACAGCAACTATGGCTACACCTTC. This encodes CASSLRDSNYGYTF.

J is TRBJ1-4 and V is TRBV4-3, with D perhaps TRBD1 (6 bases). CDR3 size: 12 residues. The V gene's germline CDR1 is LGHNA and CDR2 YSLEER. Trimming shortened V by 4 bases and J by 7 bases, and 7 bases separated the two germline ends. The DNA for the CDR3 is TGCGCCAGCAGCCCACAGGGTGAAAAACTGTTTTTT. Protein: CASSPQGEKLFF.

CDR3 in DNA: TGTGCCAGCAGCTTAACTGCCAGGGAGAGCACAGATACGCAGTATTTT. Translation gives CASSLTARESTDTQYF. The V and J genes are TRBV7-3 and TRBJ2-3; D possibly uses TRBD1 or TRBD2 (5 bases each). V gave up 0 bases and J gave up 0 bases, with 10 bases separating them. Germline-derived CDR1 and CDR2 are SGHTA and FQGTGA. This CDR3 has 16 residues.

To note about this clone: Germline and junction disagree at one end, which may indicate a read error. This sequence joins TRBV5-6 and TRBJ1-2; 7 positions match TRBD1. Germline-derived CDR1 and CDR2 are SGHDT and YYEEEE. CDR3 length: 14 residues. This chain's CDR3 is CASTLDRINYGYTF. In nucleotides, the CDR3 is TGTGCCAGCACCTTGGACAGGATTAACTATGGCTACACCTTC.

This clone occurred once. The chain employs TRBV9 and TRBJ2-3; the match to TRBD2 covers 9 bases. V lost 3 bases, J lost 2 bases, and 4 bases stayed unmatched. The CDR3 spans 15 residues. Germline loops: CDR1 SGDLS, CDR2 YYNGEE. CDR3 coding DNA: TGTGCCAGCAGCGCGAGACTAGCGGACACAGATACGCAGTATTTT. Translation: CASSARLADTDTQYF.

In this sample, this clone turned up once. The chain recombines TRBV7-9 with TRBJ2-2; unclear D gene. CDR1 is SEHNR and CDR2 is FQNEAQ in the germline V gene (reference sequence). The CDR3 loop spans 11 amino acids. V was trimmed by 0 bases and J by 13 bases, leaving 6 bases between them. For the CDR3, the DNA is TGTGCCAGCAGCTTAGCCCCCCCGCTGTTTTTT. Amino acid sequence: CASSLAPPLFF.